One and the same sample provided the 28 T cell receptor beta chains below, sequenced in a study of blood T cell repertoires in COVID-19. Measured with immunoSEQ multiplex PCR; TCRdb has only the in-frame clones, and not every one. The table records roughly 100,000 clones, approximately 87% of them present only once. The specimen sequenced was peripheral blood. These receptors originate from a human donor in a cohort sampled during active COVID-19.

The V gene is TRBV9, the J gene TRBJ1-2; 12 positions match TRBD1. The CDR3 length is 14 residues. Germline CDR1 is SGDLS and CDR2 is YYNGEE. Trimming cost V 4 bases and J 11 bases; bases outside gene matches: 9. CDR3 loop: CASSPPGQGAGYTF. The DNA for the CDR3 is TGTGCCAGCAGCCCCCCGGGACAGGGGGCTGGTTACACCTTC.

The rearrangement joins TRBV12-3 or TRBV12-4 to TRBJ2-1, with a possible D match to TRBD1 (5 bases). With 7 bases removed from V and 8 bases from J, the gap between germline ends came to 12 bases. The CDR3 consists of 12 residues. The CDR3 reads CASTRQGYEQFF. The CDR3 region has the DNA TGTGCCAGCACACGCCAGGGCTATGAGCAGTTCTTC.

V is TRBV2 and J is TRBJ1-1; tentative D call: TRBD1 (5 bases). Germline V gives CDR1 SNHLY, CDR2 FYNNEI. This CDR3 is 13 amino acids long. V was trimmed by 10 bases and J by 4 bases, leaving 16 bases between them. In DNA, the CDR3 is TGTGCCAACCAGGTTGGGGGGGGCACTGAAGCTTTCTTT. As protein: CANQVGGGTEAFF.

The DNA of the CDR3 is TGTGCCAGCAGCCAAGCTAGCGGGGGGGCCCGTGAGTTCTTC. Encoded protein: CASSQASGGAREFF. The rearrangement links TRBV14 to TRBJ2-1, with 12 positions matching TRBD2. With V trimmed by 1 base and J by 14 bases, 6 bases remained unmatched. CDR3 length equals 14 residues. CDR1 is SGHDN and CDR2 is FVKESK in the germline V gene.

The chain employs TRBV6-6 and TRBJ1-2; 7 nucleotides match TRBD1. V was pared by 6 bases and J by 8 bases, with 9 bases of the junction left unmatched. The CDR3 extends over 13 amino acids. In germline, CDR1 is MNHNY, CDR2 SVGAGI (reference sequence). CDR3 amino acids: CASSGTEGAGYTF. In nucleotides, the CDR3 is TGTGCCAGCAGCGGGACAGAGGGGGCGGGCTACACCTTC.

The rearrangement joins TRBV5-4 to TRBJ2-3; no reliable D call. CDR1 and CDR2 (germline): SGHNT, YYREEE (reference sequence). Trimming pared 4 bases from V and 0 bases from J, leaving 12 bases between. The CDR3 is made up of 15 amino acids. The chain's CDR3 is CASSPGSSSTDTQYF. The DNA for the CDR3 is TGTGCCAGCAGCCCTGGTAGTTCTAGCACAGATACGCAGTATTTT.

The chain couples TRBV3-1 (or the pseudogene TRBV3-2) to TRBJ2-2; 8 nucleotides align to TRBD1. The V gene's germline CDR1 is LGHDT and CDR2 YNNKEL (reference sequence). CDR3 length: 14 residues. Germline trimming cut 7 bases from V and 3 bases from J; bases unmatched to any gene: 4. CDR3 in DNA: TGTGCCAGCACGGACAGGGCGGACACCGGGGAGCTGTTTTTT. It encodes CASTDRADTGELFF.

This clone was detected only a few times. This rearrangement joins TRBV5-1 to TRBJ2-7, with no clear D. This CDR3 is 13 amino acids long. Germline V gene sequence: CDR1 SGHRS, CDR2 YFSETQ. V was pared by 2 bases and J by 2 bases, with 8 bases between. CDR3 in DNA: TGCGCCAGCAGCTTAAACACAGCCTACGAGCAGTACTTC. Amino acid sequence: CASSLNTAYEQYF.

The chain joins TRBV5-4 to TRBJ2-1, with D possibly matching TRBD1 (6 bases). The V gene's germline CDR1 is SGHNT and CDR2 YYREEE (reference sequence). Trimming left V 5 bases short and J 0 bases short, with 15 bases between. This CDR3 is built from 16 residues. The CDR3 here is CASSSQTGISYNEQFF. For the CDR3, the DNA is TGTGCCAGCAGTTCCCAGACAGGTATCTCCTACAATGAGCAGTTCTTC.

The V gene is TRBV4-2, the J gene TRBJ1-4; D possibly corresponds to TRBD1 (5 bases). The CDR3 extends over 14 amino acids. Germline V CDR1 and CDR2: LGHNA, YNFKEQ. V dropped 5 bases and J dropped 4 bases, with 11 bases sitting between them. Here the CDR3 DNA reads TGTGCCAGCAGCGGTAGACAGCTTAATGAAAAACTGTTTTTT. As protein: CASSGRQLNEKLFF.

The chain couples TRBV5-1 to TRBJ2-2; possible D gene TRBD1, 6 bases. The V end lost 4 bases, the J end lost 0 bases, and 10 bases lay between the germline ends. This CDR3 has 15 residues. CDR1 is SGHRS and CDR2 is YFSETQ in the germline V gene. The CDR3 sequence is CASSPGTTNTGELFF. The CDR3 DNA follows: TGCGCCAGCAGCCCCGGGACAACGAACACCGGGGAGCTGTTTTTT.

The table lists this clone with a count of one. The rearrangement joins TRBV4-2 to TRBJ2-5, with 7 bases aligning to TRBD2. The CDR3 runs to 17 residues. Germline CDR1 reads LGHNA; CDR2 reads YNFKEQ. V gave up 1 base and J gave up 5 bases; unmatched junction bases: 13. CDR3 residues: CASSQAHLAAEGETQYF. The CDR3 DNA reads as TGTGCCAGCAGCCAAGCCCATCTAGCGGCTGAGGGGGAGACCCAGTACTTC.

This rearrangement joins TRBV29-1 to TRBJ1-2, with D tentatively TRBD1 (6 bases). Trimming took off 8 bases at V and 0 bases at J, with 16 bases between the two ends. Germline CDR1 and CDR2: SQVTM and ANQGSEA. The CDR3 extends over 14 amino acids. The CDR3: CSTRSGDSNYGYTF. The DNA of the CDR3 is TGCAGCACCCGTTCAGGGGATTCTAACTATGGCTACACCTTC.

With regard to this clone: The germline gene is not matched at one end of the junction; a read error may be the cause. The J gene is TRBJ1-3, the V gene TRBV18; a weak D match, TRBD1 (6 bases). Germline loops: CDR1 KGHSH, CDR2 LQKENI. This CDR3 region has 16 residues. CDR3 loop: CASSPQGEGSGNTIYF. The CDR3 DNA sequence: TGTGCCAGCTCGCCACAGGGAGAAGGCTCTGGAAACACCATATATTTT.

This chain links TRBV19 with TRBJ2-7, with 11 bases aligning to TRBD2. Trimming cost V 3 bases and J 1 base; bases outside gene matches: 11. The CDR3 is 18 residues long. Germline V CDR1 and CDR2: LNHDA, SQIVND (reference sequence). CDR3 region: CASSMGGPGLAASYEQYF. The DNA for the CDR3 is TGTGCCAGTAGTATGGGGGGGCCGGGACTAGCGGCATCCTACGAGCAGTACTTC.

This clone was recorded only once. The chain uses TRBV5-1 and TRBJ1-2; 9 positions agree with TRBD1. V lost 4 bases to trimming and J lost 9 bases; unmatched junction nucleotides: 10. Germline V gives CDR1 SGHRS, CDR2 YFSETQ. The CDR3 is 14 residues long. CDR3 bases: TGCGCCAGCAGCGTTCAAACAGGGGGCAGGAGCTACACCTTC. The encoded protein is CASSVQTGGRSYTF.

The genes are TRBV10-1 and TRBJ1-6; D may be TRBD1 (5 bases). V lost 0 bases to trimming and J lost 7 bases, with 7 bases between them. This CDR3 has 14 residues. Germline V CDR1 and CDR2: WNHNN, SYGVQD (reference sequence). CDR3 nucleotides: TGCGCCAGCAGTGAGTCGTCAGGGAATTCACCCCTCCACTTT. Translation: CASSESSGNSPLHF.

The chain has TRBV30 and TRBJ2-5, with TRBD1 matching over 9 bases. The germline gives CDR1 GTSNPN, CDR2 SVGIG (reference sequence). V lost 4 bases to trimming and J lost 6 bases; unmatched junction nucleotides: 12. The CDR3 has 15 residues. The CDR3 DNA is TGTGCCTGGACGCCGGGACAGGGTTTTTTGCAGACCCAGTACTTC. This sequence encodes CAWTPGQGFLQTQYF.

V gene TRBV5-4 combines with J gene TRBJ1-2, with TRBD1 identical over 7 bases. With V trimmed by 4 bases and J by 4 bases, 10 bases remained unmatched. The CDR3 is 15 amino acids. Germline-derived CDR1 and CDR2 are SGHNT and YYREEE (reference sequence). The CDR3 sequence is CASSVRQGIFYGYTF. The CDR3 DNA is TGTGCCAGCAGCGTGCGACAGGGAATATTCTATGGCTACACCTTC. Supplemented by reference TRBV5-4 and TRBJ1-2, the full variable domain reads ETGVTQSPTHLIKTRGQQVTLRCSSQSGHNTVSWYQQALGQGPQFIFQYYREEENGRGNFPPRFSGLQFPNYSSELNVNALELDDSALYLCASSVRQGIFYGYTFGSGTRLTVV.

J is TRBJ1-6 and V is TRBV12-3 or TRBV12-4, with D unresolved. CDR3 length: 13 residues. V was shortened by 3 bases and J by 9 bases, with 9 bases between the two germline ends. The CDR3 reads CASSLQVGSPLHF. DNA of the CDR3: TGTGCCAGCAGTTTGCAGGTCGGTTCACCCCTCCACTTT.

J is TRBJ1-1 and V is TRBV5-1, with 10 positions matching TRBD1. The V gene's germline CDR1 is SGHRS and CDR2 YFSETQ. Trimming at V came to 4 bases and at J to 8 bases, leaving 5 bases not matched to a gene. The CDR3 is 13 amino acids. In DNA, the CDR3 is TGCGCCAGCAGCCTCGGGACAGGGGTGGAAGCTTTCTTT. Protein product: CASSLGTGVEAFF.

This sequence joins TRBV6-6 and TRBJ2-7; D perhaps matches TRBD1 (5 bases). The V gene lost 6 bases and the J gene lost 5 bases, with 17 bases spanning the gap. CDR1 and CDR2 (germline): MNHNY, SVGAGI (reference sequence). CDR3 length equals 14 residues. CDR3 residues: CASSRVQVNDEQYF. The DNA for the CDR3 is TGTGCCAGCAGCAGGGTACAAGTTAACGACGAGCAGTACTTC.

CDR3 nucleotide sequence: TGTGCCAGTAGTGAGGTAGCGGGGGGCTACGAGCAGTACTTC. This gives the protein CASSEVAGGYEQYF. The V gene is TRBV19, the J gene TRBJ2-7, with 10 bases aligning to TRBD2. Trimming removed 5 bases from V and 3 bases from J; junction bases left unmatched: 4. This CDR3 is built from 14 residues. Germline V gene data show CDR1 as LNHDA and CDR2 as SQIVND (reference sequence).

CDR3 coding DNA: TGCGCCAGCAGTCCAGGGGGAGCCTCTGTCGGGGAGCTGTTTTTT. Amino acids: CASSPGGASVGELFF. The chain carries TRBV4-1 and TRBJ2-2; 7 nucleotides line up with TRBD1. The CDR3 is made up of 15 amino acids. The V segment lost 6 bases and the J segment 7 bases; nucleotides outside the gene matches: 11. CDR1 is MGHRA and CDR2 is YSYEKL in the germline V gene.

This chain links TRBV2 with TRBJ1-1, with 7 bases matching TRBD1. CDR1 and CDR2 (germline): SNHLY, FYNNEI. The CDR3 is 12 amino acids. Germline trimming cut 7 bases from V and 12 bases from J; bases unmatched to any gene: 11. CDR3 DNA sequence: TGTGCCAGCAACGTAATAGGGACAGCTCCTTTCTTT. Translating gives CASNVIGTAPFF.

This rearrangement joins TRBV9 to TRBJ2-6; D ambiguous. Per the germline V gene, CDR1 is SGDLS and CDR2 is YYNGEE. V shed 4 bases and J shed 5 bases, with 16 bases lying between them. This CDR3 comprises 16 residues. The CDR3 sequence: CASSSSTGLWANVLTF. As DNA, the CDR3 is TGTGCCAGCAGCTCCTCGACGGGTCTCTGGGCCAACGTCCTGACTTTC. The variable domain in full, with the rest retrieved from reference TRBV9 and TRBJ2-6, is DSGVTQTPKHLITATGQRVTLRCSPRSGDLSVYWYQQSLDQGLQFLIQYYNGEERAKGNILERFSAQQFPDLHSELNLSSLELGDSALYFCASSSSTGLWANVLTFGAGSRLTVL.

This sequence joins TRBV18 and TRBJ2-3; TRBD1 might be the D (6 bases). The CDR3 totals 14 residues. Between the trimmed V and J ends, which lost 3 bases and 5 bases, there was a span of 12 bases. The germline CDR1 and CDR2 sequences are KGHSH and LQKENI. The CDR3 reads CASSPGLTGDTQYF. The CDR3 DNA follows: TGTGCCAGCTCACCTGGCCTGACAGGAGATACGCAGTATTTT.

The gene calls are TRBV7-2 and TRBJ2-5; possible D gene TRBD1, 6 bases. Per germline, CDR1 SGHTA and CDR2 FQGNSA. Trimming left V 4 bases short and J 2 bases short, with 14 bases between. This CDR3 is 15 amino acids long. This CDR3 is CASSSTGFGQETQYF. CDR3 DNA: TGTGCCAGCAGCTCGACAGGATTTGGGCAAGAGACCCAGTACTTC.